This TCR beta chain was recovered during a study of T cell changes during pregnancy in multiple sclerosis. Assay: immunoSEQ multiplex PCR; the TCRdb copy retains only in-frame clones and omits some. The repertoire holds 65,000 to 85,000 clones, with roughly 94% as singletons. The CDR3 extends over 14 amino acids. Germline V gene sequence: CDR1 SGHRS, CDR2 YFSETQ. V was clipped by 5 bases and J by 5 bases; unmatched bases: 9. The sample in question was peripheral blood, obtained after pregnancy. The receptor was derived from a female donor with multiple sclerosis, enrolled in a pregnancy study. This chain uses TRBV5-1 with TRBJ2-5; 7 nucleotides align to TRBD2. The CDR3 here is CASRFGGSSETQYF. DNA for the CDR3: TGCGCCAGCAGATTTGGCGGGAGCTCTGAGACCCAGTACTTC.